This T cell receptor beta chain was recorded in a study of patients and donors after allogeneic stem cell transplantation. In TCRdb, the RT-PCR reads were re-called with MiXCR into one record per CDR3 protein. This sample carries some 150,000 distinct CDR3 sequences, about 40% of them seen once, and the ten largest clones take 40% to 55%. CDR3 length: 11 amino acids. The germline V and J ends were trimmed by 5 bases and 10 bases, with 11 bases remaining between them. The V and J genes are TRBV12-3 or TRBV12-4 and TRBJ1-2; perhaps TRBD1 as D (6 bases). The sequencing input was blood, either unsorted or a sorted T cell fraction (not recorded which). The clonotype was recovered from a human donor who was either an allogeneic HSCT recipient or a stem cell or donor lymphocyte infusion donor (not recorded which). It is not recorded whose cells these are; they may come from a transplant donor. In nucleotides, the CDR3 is TGTGCCAGCAGTCAGGCGGGGGCCTACACCTTC. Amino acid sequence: CASSQAGAYTF.